This entry describes one T cell receptor (beta chain). Its matching antigen is unknown. Separate from the approximately 700-subject first cohort was the roughly 120-subject validation cohort, to which the donors belonged. V lost 6 bases to trimming and J lost 3 bases, with 17 bases between them. Looked up from germline, CDR1 is SQVTM and CDR2 is ANQGSEA. The CDR3 contains 14 residues. The sample belongs to a study of cytomegalovirus exposure and HLA in healthy donors. Points from the study as a whole: TCR sequences were mostly rare, though some public TCRs occurred in many donors. Roughly 170 TCR beta chains were listed as cytomegalovirus-associated. High sensitivity and specificity were reportedly achieved when the classifier diagnosed cytomegalovirus status.

Method: immunoSEQ multiplex PCR; TCRdb's copy keeps in-frame clones and lacks some. The sample carries about 110,000 clones, about 92% recorded once. The chain is built from TRBV29-1 and TRBJ1-2; D might be TRBD1 (6 bases). Sequenced input: PBMCs. The receptor comes from a woman in her late teens or twenties in good health and CMV-seronegative. Written as DNA, the CDR3 is TGCAGCGTGGTGGGGACATCCTGGGACTATGGCTACACCTTC. Translation gives CSVVGTSWDYGYTF. The whole variable domain, filled in from reference TRBV29-1 and TRBJ1-2, reads SAVISQKPSRDICQRGTSLTIQCQVDSQVTMMFWYRQQPGQSLTLIATANQGSEATYESGFVIDKFPISRPNLTFSTLTVSNMSPEDSSIYLCSVVGTSWDYGYTFGSGTRLTVV.